This is a list of T cell receptor beta chains from one sample in a study of blood T cell repertoires in COVID-19. This table comes from immunoSEQ multiplex PCR, and its TCRdb copy is limited to in-frame clones, with some not included. The sample has over 250,000 clones, 80% to 90% seen once. Sample: peripheral blood. These receptors all stem from a woman between 70 and 85 years old with COVID-19, enrolled during active disease. CDR3s include the opening cysteine and the closing phenylalanine or tryptophan. The D gene is left open where the match is weak. Only some rows state a clone size, as once, few, many or a class for expanded clones.

>TRBV28|NA|NA|TRBJ2-7
TGTGCCAGCAGTTTACTCGGGTACGAGCAGTACTTC
CASSLLGYEQYF
>TRBV20-1|NA|NA|TRBJ2-3
TGCAGTGCTACTAGCGCAGATACGCAGTATTTT
CSATSADTQYF
>TRBV15|NA|TRBD1|TRBJ1-1
TGTGCCACCAGCATCCGGGACAGGGCATTTTACATGAACACTGAAGCTTTCTTT
CATSIRDRAFYMNTEAFF
>TRBV30|NA|TRBD1|TRBJ2-1
TGTGCCTGGGGACAGGGATTAGCCTACAATGAGCAGTTCTTC
CAWGQGLAYNEQFF
>TRBV7-6|NA|TRBD2|TRBJ2-2
TGTGCCAGCAGCGGCCGGACTAGCGGGAGGGCCACGGACACCGGGGAGCTGTTTTTT
CASSGRTSGRATDTGELFF
>TRBV20-1|NA|NA|TRBJ2-7
TGCAGTGCTAGTCATGGTGGGAGCGGTTCTTACGAGCAGTACTTC
CSASHGGSGSYEQYF
>TRBV30|NA|NA|TRBJ2-3
TGTGCCTGGAGTGCCACAGCAGATACGCAGTATTTT
CAWSATADTQYF
>TRBV5-4|once|NA|TRBJ2-7
TGTGCCAGCAGCTTCGCCAGCGGGCAAACCTACGAGCAGTACTTC
CASSFASGQTYEQYF
>TRBV19|NA|NA|TRBJ1-4
TGTGCCAGTAGTATTATAAGAGTCGGACAGTCGAATGAAAAACTGTTTTTT
CASSIIRVGQSNEKLFF
>TRBV6-4|NA|NA|TRBJ1-2
TGTGCCAGCGCCCCCGGGGAGGGGGGCATCTATGGCTACACCTTC
CASAPGEGGIYGYTF
>TRBV30|NA|NA|TRBJ2-5
TGTGCCTGGAGAACCAGCGGAGCAGAGACCCAGTACTTC
CAWRTSGAETQYF
>TRBV20-1|NA|TRBD2|TRBJ2-3
TGCAGTGCTAGTCCCTCTAGCGGGATCACAGATACGCAGTATTTT
CSASPSSGITDTQYF
>TRBV19|NA|TRBD2|TRBJ2-1
TGTGCCAGTAGTATTATGGCGGGAGGGGCGGATGAGCAGTTCTTC
CASSIMAGGADEQFF
>TRBV10-3|NA|TRBD1|TRBJ1-5
TGTGCCATCAGTGAGTCTACAGGGGTATCCAATCAGCCCCAGCATTTT
CAISESTGVSNQPQHF
>TRBV7-2|NA|TRBD2|TRBJ2-7
TGTGCCAGCAGCTTAGTGGTGACTAGCGGCGCCTACGAGCAGTACTTC
CASSLVVTSGAYEQYF
>TRBV10-3|NA|NA|TRBJ2-3
TGTGCCACGCATAGCGGCACAGATACGCAGTATTTT
CATHSGTDTQYF
>TRBV15|NA|NA|TRBJ2-5
TGTGCCACCAGCAGAGATTCCAGGCCCTATGGGGAGACCCAGTACTTC
CATSRDSRPYGETQYF